The rows below give T cell receptor beta chains drawn from one sample of a study of immune cell composition in non-small cell lung cancer. The table came from immunoSEQ multiplex PCR; TCRdb's copy has only in-frame clones and leaves some out. Of about 13,000 clones listed, roughly 70% are singletons. Sequenced sample: lung tumor tissue. The receptors were sampled from a human donor with non-small cell lung cancer. The CDR3 runs from the conserved cysteine through the conserved F or W. The order of the fields is J gene, V gene, clone size, D gene, CDR3 length, CDR3 protein, CDR3 DNA. The D gene is left open where the match is weak. Some rows mark clone size as missing; the rest say once, few, many or name a class of expanded clone.

j_call: TRBJ2-1; v_call: TRBV28; clone_size: .; d_call: .; cdr3_length: 11; cdr3_aa: CASSPLGEQFF; cdr3_nt: TGTGCCAGCAGTCCCCTCGGGGAGCAGTTCTTC
j_call: TRBJ2-7; v_call: TRBV10-1; clone_size: .; d_call: TRBD1; cdr3_length: 16; cdr3_aa: CASSETSGTGLYEQYF; cdr3_nt: TGCGCCAGCAGTGAAACCTCAGGGACAGGGTTATACGAGCAGTACTTC
j_call: TRBJ1-5; v_call: TRBV18; clone_size: few; d_call: TRBD1; cdr3_length: 15; cdr3_aa: CASSPDRGGNQPQHF; cdr3_nt: TGTGCCAGCTCACCTGACAGGGGAGGCAATCAGCCCCAGCATTTT
j_call: TRBJ2-7; v_call: TRBV10-1; clone_size: .; d_call: .; cdr3_length: 15; cdr3_aa: CASSGEGLEDYEQYF; cdr3_nt: TGCGCCAGCAGTGGAGAGGGCCTTGAGGATTACGAGCAGTACTTC
j_call: TRBJ1-4; v_call: TRBV28; clone_size: .; d_call: TRBD1; cdr3_length: 15; cdr3_aa: CASSPWGTGAEKLFF; cdr3_nt: TGTGCCAGCAGCCCTTGGGGGACAGGGGCTGAAAAACTGTTTTTT
j_call: TRBJ1-1; v_call: TRBV7-3; clone_size: .; d_call: TRBD1; cdr3_length: 16; cdr3_aa: CASSLGQPSMNTEAFF; cdr3_nt: TGTGCCAGCAGCCTGGGACAGCCCTCCATGAACACTGAAGCTTTCTTT
j_call: TRBJ1-1; v_call: TRBV5-1; clone_size: .; d_call: TRBD1; cdr3_length: 15; cdr3_aa: CASSPQGARVTEAFF; cdr3_nt: TGCGCCAGCAGCCCCCAGGGGGCGAGGGTGACTGAAGCTTTCTTT
j_call: TRBJ2-7; v_call: TRBV7-9; clone_size: .; d_call: .; cdr3_length: 16; cdr3_aa: CASSPTRGGAPYEQYF; cdr3_nt: TGTGCCAGCAGCCCGACCCGCGGGGGCGCGCCCTACGAGCAGTACTTC
j_call: TRBJ2-3; v_call: TRBV9; clone_size: .; d_call: TRBD1; cdr3_length: 17; cdr3_aa: CASSARTGGLSTDTQYF; cdr3_nt: TGTGCCAGCAGCGCCCGGACAGGGGGTCTGAGCACAGATACGCAGTATTTT
j_call: TRBJ1-1; v_call: TRBV11-2; clone_size: .; d_call: .; cdr3_length: 12; cdr3_aa: CASSRDRERAFF; cdr3_nt: TGTGCCAGCAGCCGAGACCGGGAGCGGGCTTTCTTT
j_call: TRBJ1-1; v_call: TRBV30; clone_size: .; d_call: TRBD1; cdr3_length: 19; cdr3_aa: CAWSAVRYGTGGLHTEAFF; cdr3_nt: TGTGCCTGGAGTGCAGTCCGGTACGGGACAGGGGGCCTACACACTGAAGCTTTCTTT
j_call: TRBJ1-3; v_call: TRBV28; clone_size: .; d_call: TRBD1; cdr3_length: 17; cdr3_aa: CASSFSVRTGFGNTIYF; cdr3_nt: TGTGCCAGCAGTTTCTCCGTACGGACAGGTTTTGGAAACACCATATATTTT
j_call: TRBJ1-2; v_call: TRBV7-9; clone_size: .; d_call: .; cdr3_length: 15; cdr3_aa: CASSLEGGAKNGYTF; cdr3_nt: TGTGCCAGCAGCTTAGAGGGAGGGGCTAAGAATGGCTACACCTTC
j_call: TRBJ2-2; v_call: TRBV19; clone_size: .; d_call: .; cdr3_length: 14; cdr3_aa: CASSIKGDTGELFF; cdr3_nt: TGTGCCAGTAGTATAAAAGGGGACACCGGGGAGCTGTTTTTT
j_call: TRBJ1-5; v_call: TRBV23-1; clone_size: .; d_call: .; cdr3_length: 12; cdr3_aa: CASTQGHQPQHF; cdr3_nt: TGCGCCAGCACTCAGGGCCACCAGCCCCAGCATTTT
j_call: TRBJ1-2; v_call: TRBV2; clone_size: .; d_call: .; cdr3_length: 14; cdr3_aa: CASSFTVTRVGYTF; cdr3_nt: TGTGCCAGCAGTTTTACGGTGACTAGGGTTGGCTACACCTTC
j_call: TRBJ1-6; v_call: TRBV6-4; clone_size: few; d_call: .; cdr3_length: 15; cdr3_aa: CASSELGRGNSPLHF; cdr3_nt: TGTGCCAGCAGTGAACTCGGTAGGGGTAATTCACCCCTCCACTTT
j_call: TRBJ2-2; v_call: TRBV19; clone_size: few; d_call: TRBD1; cdr3_length: 11; cdr3_aa: CASSLDRLLFF; cdr3_nt: TGTGCCAGTAGCTTGGACAGGTTGCTGTTTTTT
j_call: TRBJ2-7; v_call: TRBV2; clone_size: .; d_call: .; cdr3_length: 15; cdr3_aa: CASSEKYVRAHEQYF; cdr3_nt: TGTGCCAGCAGTGAAAAGTACGTCAGGGCCCACGAGCAGTACTTC
j_call: TRBJ2-7; v_call: TRBV28; clone_size: .; d_call: TRBD1; cdr3_length: 15; cdr3_aa: CASSPPGTGIGEQYF; cdr3_nt: TGTGCCAGCAGCCCCCCCGGGACAGGGATCGGCGAGCAGTACTTC
j_call: TRBJ1-5; v_call: TRBV6-6; clone_size: once; d_call: .; cdr3_length: 13; cdr3_aa: CASSSPGEPPEHF; cdr3_nt: TGTGCCAGCAGCTCTCCAGGGGAACCTCCGGAGCATTTT
j_call: TRBJ1-2; v_call: TRBV19; clone_size: few; d_call: .; cdr3_length: 13; cdr3_aa: CASSDRRLEGYTF; cdr3_nt: TGTGCCAGTAGTGATCGGAGGCTTGAGGGCTACACCTTC
j_call: TRBJ2-2; v_call: TRBV18; clone_size: .; d_call: .; cdr3_length: 13; cdr3_aa: CASSPAATGELFF; cdr3_nt: TGTGCCAGCTCACCAGCGGCCACCGGGGAGCTGTTTTTT
j_call: TRBJ2-2; v_call: TRBV14; clone_size: .; d_call: .; cdr3_length: 15; cdr3_aa: CASSPSSRGTGELFF; cdr3_nt: TGTGCCAGCAGCCCCTCTAGTCGGGGCACCGGGGAGCTGTTTTTT
j_call: TRBJ2-5; v_call: TRBV7-9; clone_size: .; d_call: TRBD1; cdr3_length: 17; cdr3_aa: CASSPGPGTGPKETQYF; cdr3_nt: TGTGCCAGCAGCCCGGGACCCGGGACAGGGCCAAAGGAGACCCAGTACTTC
j_call: TRBJ1-5; v_call: TRBV28; clone_size: .; d_call: .; cdr3_length: 15; cdr3_aa: CASSFWGRGNQPQHF; cdr3_nt: TGTGCCAGCAGTTTTTGGGGGCGGGGCAATCAGCCCCAGCATTTT
j_call: TRBJ1-2; v_call: TRBV15; clone_size: .; d_call: .; cdr3_length: 13; cdr3_aa: CASGRGGMSGYTF; cdr3_nt: TGTGCTTCCGGGAGGGGCGGTATGAGTGGCTACACCTTC
j_call: TRBJ2-2; v_call: TRBV2; clone_size: few; d_call: .; cdr3_length: 12; cdr3_aa: CASSVRGGELFF; cdr3_nt: TGTGCCAGCAGTGTTCGGGGCGGGGAGCTGTTTTTT
j_call: TRBJ2-2; v_call: TRBV6-5; clone_size: .; d_call: TRBD1; cdr3_length: 14; cdr3_aa: CASRTSGQGGELFF; cdr3_nt: TGTGCCAGCAGAACCTCCGGACAGGGCGGGGAGCTGTTTTTT
j_call: TRBJ1-2; v_call: TRBV13; clone_size: .; d_call: .; cdr3_length: 13; cdr3_aa: CASSSGTLYGYTF; cdr3_nt: TGTGCCAGCAGCTCCGGGACTCTCTATGGCTACACCTTC
j_call: TRBJ2-3; v_call: TRBV19; clone_size: few; d_call: .; cdr3_length: 13; cdr3_aa: CASGTGITDTQYF; cdr3_nt: TGTGCCAGTGGAACGGGAATCACAGATACGCAGTATTTT
j_call: TRBJ2-7; v_call: TRBV11-2; clone_size: .; d_call: .; cdr3_length: 17; cdr3_aa: CASSPLVYTGHNYEQYF; cdr3_nt: TGTGCCAGCAGCCCGCTCGTTTACACGGGACACAACTACGAGCAGTACTTC
j_call: TRBJ2-7; v_call: TRBV6-1; clone_size: .; d_call: .; cdr3_length: 15; cdr3_aa: CASSDRSGRTYEQYF; cdr3_nt: TGTGCCAGCAGTGATCGGTCAGGGAGGACCTACGAGCAGTACTTC
j_call: TRBJ1-3; v_call: TRBV28; clone_size: .; d_call: TRBD1; cdr3_length: 16; cdr3_aa: CASSLYGTGLGNTIYF; cdr3_nt: TGTGCCAGCAGTTTATACGGGACAGGGCTTGGAAACACCATATATTTT
j_call: TRBJ2-2; v_call: TRBV28; clone_size: .; d_call: TRBD2; cdr3_length: 15; cdr3_aa: CASSLPGTNTGELFF; cdr3_nt: TGTGCCAGCAGTCTACCCGGGACTAATACCGGGGAGCTGTTTTTT
j_call: TRBJ1-1; v_call: TRBV11-1; clone_size: few; d_call: .; cdr3_length: 16; cdr3_aa: CASSLSQGIRNTEAFF; cdr3_nt: TGTGCCAGCAGCTTATCCCAGGGTATTAGGAACACTGAAGCTTTCTTT
j_call: TRBJ2-7; v_call: TRBV27; clone_size: .; d_call: TRBD2; cdr3_length: 15; cdr3_aa: CASSLSLAGYYEQYF; cdr3_nt: TGTGCCAGCAGTTTATCTCTAGCGGGTTACTACGAGCAGTACTTC
j_call: TRBJ1-1; v_call: TRBV19; clone_size: .; d_call: .; cdr3_length: 13; cdr3_aa: CASNLQGWTEAFF; cdr3_nt: TGTGCCAGTAACCTACAGGGTTGGACTGAAGCTTTCTTT
j_call: TRBJ1-1; v_call: TRBV7-6; clone_size: .; d_call: .; cdr3_length: 14; cdr3_aa: CASSLVGGSTEAFF; cdr3_nt: TGTGCCAGCAGCTTAGTCGGGGGAAGCACTGAAGCTTTCTTT
j_call: TRBJ2-7; v_call: TRBV27; clone_size: few; d_call: TRBD1; cdr3_length: 15; cdr3_aa: CASAGGAAGDYEQYF; cdr3_nt: TGTGCCAGCGCAGGGGGCGCAGCAGGTGACTACGAGCAGTACTTC